Listed below are T cell receptor beta chains from one sample, sequenced in a study of regulatory T cells in long-lasting Graves disease. Each CDR3 protein gets one entry after TCRdb re-called the multiplex PCR reads with MiXCR. The sample holds 350,000 to 450,000 distinct CDR3 sequences, 12% seen once. These records were also assigned to another study, of T cells in Graves' hyperthyroidism and ophthalmopathy.

This material consisted of peripheral blood mononuclear cells (PBMCs), taken at new diagnosis, from a patient treated with antithyroid drugs. These receptors were collected from a young woman with Graves disease. CDR3s include the opening cysteine and the closing phenylalanine or tryptophan. The order of the fields is clone size, V gene, D gene, J gene, CDR3 DNA, CDR3 protein. A D gene is named only where the DNA matches it firmly. For some rows the clone size is stated as once, few or many, or as a class when expanded; others skip it.

clone size: many
V gene: TRBV12-3/TRBV12-4
D gene: TRBD1
J gene: TRBJ1-1
CDR3 DNA: TGTGCCAGCAGTACGACAGGGTCCCCTGAAGCTTTCTTT
CDR3 protein: CASSTTGSPEAFF

clone size: many
V gene: TRBV24-1
D gene: TRBD1
J gene: TRBJ2-3
CDR3 DNA: TGTGCCACCAGTGACATTCGGACAGGGTCAGGTACAGATACGCAGTATTTT
CDR3 protein: CATSDIRTGSGTDTQYF

clone size: many
V gene: TRBV27
D gene: TRBD2
J gene: TRBJ2-1
CDR3 DNA: TGTGCCAGCAGTTTCGGGACTAGCGGAGTAAATGAGCAGTTCTTC
CDR3 protein: CASSFGTSGVNEQFF

clone size: few
V gene: TRBV12-5
D gene: .
J gene: TRBJ2-1
CDR3 DNA: TGTGCTAGTGGGGATGCCGGGCTCCCAGGTGAGCAGTTCTTC
CDR3 protein: CASGDAGLPGEQFF

clone size: many
V gene: TRBV12-3/TRBV12-4
D gene: TRBD2
J gene: TRBJ2-5
CDR3 DNA: TGTGCCAGCACCCAGGCGTCTGTGGCGGGAGGAGTCGAGACCCAGTACTTC
CDR3 protein: CASTQASVAGGVETQYF

clone size: .
V gene: TRBV5-6
D gene: .
J gene: TRBJ2-1
CDR3 DNA: TGTGCCAGCAGCTTCCGGGACTCCCTCTATGAGCAGTTCTTC
CDR3 protein: CASSFRDSLYEQFF

clone size: few
V gene: TRBV20-1
D gene: TRBD2
J gene: TRBJ2-1
CDR3 DNA: TGCAGTGCTAGATCACGTCCTAGCGGGAGACCCACCTACAATGAGCAGTTCTTC
CDR3 protein: CSARSRPSGRPTYNEQFF

clone size: many
V gene: TRBV12-3/TRBV12-4
D gene: .
J gene: TRBJ1-5
CDR3 DNA: TGTGCCAGCAGTAGAACAGGGAATCAGCCCCAGCATTTT
CDR3 protein: CASSRTGNQPQHF

clone size: .
V gene: TRBV2
D gene: .
J gene: TRBJ2-2
CDR3 DNA: TGTGCCAGTGGGGCCCGATCCGACACCGGGGAGCTGTTTTTT
CDR3 protein: CASGARSDTGELFF

clone size: .
V gene: TRBV7-9
D gene: TRBD2
J gene: TRBJ2-2
CDR3 DNA: TGTGCCAGCAGCTTAGCGCTAAGCGGGAGGGCCTACACCGGGGAGCTGTTTTTT
CDR3 protein: CASSLALSGRAYTGELFF

clone size: many
V gene: TRBV10-3
D gene: .
J gene: TRBJ1-1
CDR3 DNA: TGTGCCATCAGTGAGTCTGCAGGGACAAACACTGAAGCTTTCTTT
CDR3 protein: CAISESAGTNTEAFF

clone size: .
V gene: TRBV5-1
D gene: .
J gene: TRBJ1-1
CDR3 DNA: TGCGCCAGCAGCTTGGCCCAACTGAACACTGAAGCTTTCTTT
CDR3 protein: CASSLAQLNTEAFF

clone size: .
V gene: TRBV20-1
D gene: .
J gene: TRBJ2-5
CDR3 DNA: TGCAGTGCCCCCTTGCGAGAGACCCAGTACTTC
CDR3 protein: CSAPLRETQYF

clone size: once
V gene: TRBV7-9
D gene: .
J gene: TRBJ2-3
CDR3 DNA: TGTGCCAGCAGCAGGCCAAGCACCCAAGATACGCAGTATTTT
CDR3 protein: CASSRPSTQDTQYF

clone size: .
V gene: TRBV20-1
D gene: .
J gene: TRBJ1-5
CDR3 DNA: TGCAGAGCTACAGGCGGGGAAAAGCCTCGCAATCAGCCCCAGCATTTT
CDR3 protein: CRATGGEKPRNQPQHF

clone size: many
V gene: TRBV25-1
D gene: TRBD1
J gene: TRBJ2-2
CDR3 DNA: TGTGCCAGCATCGGTTCGGGACAGGGTAGGACCGGGGAGCTGTTTTTT
CDR3 protein: CASIGSGQGRTGELFF

clone size: .
V gene: TRBV20-1
D gene: TRBD2
J gene: TRBJ2-1
CDR3 DNA: TGCAGTGCTAGGACCCGCCTTAGCGGGAGGGTATACAATGAGCAGTTCTTC
CDR3 protein: CSARTRLSGRVYNEQFF

clone size: many
V gene: TRBV3-1
D gene: .
J gene: TRBJ2-1
CDR3 DNA: TGTGCCAGCAGCCAAGCTCCCTCTATGGTTGAGCAGTTCTTC
CDR3 protein: CASSQAPSMVEQFF

clone size: many
V gene: TRBV4-1
D gene: .
J gene: TRBJ1-4
CDR3 DNA: TGCGCCAGCAGCCAAGCAAGGGAACTGTTTTTT
CDR3 protein: CASSQARELFF

clone size: .
V gene: TRBV25-1
D gene: .
J gene: TRBJ2-1
CDR3 DNA: TGTGCCAGCAGTGAACGGTCCTACAATGAGCAGTTCTTC
CDR3 protein: CASSERSYNEQFF

clone size: .
V gene: TRBV12-3/TRBV12-4
D gene: .
J gene: TRBJ1-2
CDR3 DNA: TGTGCCAGCAGCCCAGGGATGGGCGGTGGCTACACCTTC
CDR3 protein: CASSPGMGGGYTF

clone size: many
V gene: TRBV30
D gene: .
J gene: TRBJ1-2
CDR3 DNA: TGTGCCTGGAGTGTTGGCAGGGGATCCTATGGCTACACCTTC
CDR3 protein: CAWSVGRGSYGYTF

clone size: many
V gene: TRBV7-2
D gene: .
J gene: TRBJ1-2
CDR3 DNA: TGTGCCAGCAGCTTTGGGGCCGAAGGCTACACCTTC
CDR3 protein: CASSFGAEGYTF

clone size: few
V gene: TRBV10-3
D gene: .
J gene: TRBJ2-1
CDR3 DNA: TGTGCCATCAGAGGGAGCACCAGCTCCTACAATGAGCAGTTCTTC
CDR3 protein: CAIRGSTSSYNEQFF

clone size: many
V gene: TRBV29-1
D gene: .
J gene: TRBJ2-2
CDR3 DNA: TGCAGCGTTGTAATATTAGCGACAGTGAACACCGGGGAGCTGTTTTTT
CDR3 protein: CSVVILATVNTGELFF

clone size: many
V gene: TRBV12-3/TRBV12-4
D gene: .
J gene: TRBJ1-5
CDR3 DNA: TGTGCCAGCAGCTCAGGACAGTTCGTTCAGCCCCAGCATTTT
CDR3 protein: CASSSGQFVQPQHF

clone size: many
V gene: TRBV20-1
D gene: TRBD1
J gene: TRBJ2-5
CDR3 DNA: TGCAGTGCTAGGGACAGGGGAGTGACCCAGTACTTC
CDR3 protein: CSARDRGVTQYF

clone size: .
V gene: TRBV6-1
D gene: TRBD1
J gene: TRBJ1-1
CDR3 DNA: TGTGCCAGCAGGGGACCCCCGGGACAGAGCCCCTTGAGCACTGAAGCTTTCTTT
CDR3 protein: CASRGPPGQSPLSTEAFF

clone size: many
V gene: TRBV4-3
D gene: TRBD2
J gene: TRBJ2-1
CDR3 DNA: TGCGCCAGCAGCCAAGATTGGCTAGCGGGAGTTTTTGAGCAGTTCTTC
CDR3 protein: CASSQDWLAGVFEQFF

clone size: many
V gene: TRBV4-3
D gene: .
J gene: TRBJ1-5
CDR3 DNA: TGCGCCAGCAGCCAAGACCGCTCAGTGGGGGGGCAAGGAGCGCCCCAGCATTTT
CDR3 protein: CASSQDRSVGGQGAPQHF

clone size: many
V gene: TRBV28
D gene: TRBD2
J gene: TRBJ2-3
CDR3 DNA: TGTGCCAGCAGCAGCGGGAAGGATACGCAGTATTTT
CDR3 protein: CASSSGKDTQYF

clone size: .
V gene: TRBV28
D gene: TRBD1
J gene: TRBJ2-7
CDR3 DNA: TGTGCCAGCCGGCCTCGACCGGGACAGGGATACTACGAGCAGTACTTC
CDR3 protein: CASRPRPGQGYYEQYF

clone size: many
V gene: TRBV20-1
D gene: TRBD1
J gene: TRBJ2-1
CDR3 DNA: TGCAGTGCTAGGAGGGCCCGGACAGGGGACAATGAGCAGTTCTTC
CDR3 protein: CSARRARTGDNEQFF

clone size: few
V gene: TRBV10-2
D gene: .
J gene: TRBJ1-5
CDR3 DNA: TGCGCCAGCATGCTAAGGTCTGATCAGCCCCAGCATTTT
CDR3 protein: CASMLRSDQPQHF

clone size: many
V gene: TRBV28
D gene: TRBD2
J gene: TRBJ2-3
CDR3 DNA: TGTGCCAGCAGTTCCGGGACTAGCGGGACCCCCCCAGATACGCAGTATTTT
CDR3 protein: CASSSGTSGTPPDTQYF

clone size: .
V gene: TRBV18
D gene: .
J gene: TRBJ1-1
CDR3 DNA: TGTGCCAGCTCACGCCTTTTGAACACTGAAGCTTTCTTT
CDR3 protein: CASSRLLNTEAFF

clone size: many
V gene: TRBV28
D gene: .
J gene: TRBJ2-3
CDR3 DNA: TGTGCCAGCAGTTTATTGCGGGACACAGATACGCAGTATTTT
CDR3 protein: CASSLLRDTDTQYF

clone size: .
V gene: TRBV10-3
D gene: TRBD1
J gene: TRBJ2-3
CDR3 DNA: TGTGCCATCAGGACACAGGGGTACACAGATACGCAGTATTTT
CDR3 protein: CAIRTQGYTDTQYF

clone size: few
V gene: TRBV20-1
D gene: .
J gene: TRBJ2-2
CDR3 DNA: TGCAGTGCGCCTTTATCCGGGGAGCTGTTTTTT
CDR3 protein: CSAPLSGELFF

clone size: .
V gene: TRBV19
D gene: .
J gene: TRBJ1-2
CDR3 DNA: TGTGCCAGTAACGACGACATCAGCTATGGCTACACCTTC
CDR3 protein: CASNDDISYGYTF

clone size: many
V gene: TRBV27
D gene: .
J gene: TRBJ2-1
CDR3 DNA: TGTGCCAGCAGTTTATCCCCCATAGGCAATGAGCAGTTCTTC
CDR3 protein: CASSLSPIGNEQFF

clone size: many
V gene: TRBV6-1
D gene: .
J gene: TRBJ1-1
CDR3 DNA: TGTGCCAGCAGCAGACTTACCGGGACACCAATTCGTGAAGCTTTCTTT
CDR3 protein: CASSRLTGTPIREAFF